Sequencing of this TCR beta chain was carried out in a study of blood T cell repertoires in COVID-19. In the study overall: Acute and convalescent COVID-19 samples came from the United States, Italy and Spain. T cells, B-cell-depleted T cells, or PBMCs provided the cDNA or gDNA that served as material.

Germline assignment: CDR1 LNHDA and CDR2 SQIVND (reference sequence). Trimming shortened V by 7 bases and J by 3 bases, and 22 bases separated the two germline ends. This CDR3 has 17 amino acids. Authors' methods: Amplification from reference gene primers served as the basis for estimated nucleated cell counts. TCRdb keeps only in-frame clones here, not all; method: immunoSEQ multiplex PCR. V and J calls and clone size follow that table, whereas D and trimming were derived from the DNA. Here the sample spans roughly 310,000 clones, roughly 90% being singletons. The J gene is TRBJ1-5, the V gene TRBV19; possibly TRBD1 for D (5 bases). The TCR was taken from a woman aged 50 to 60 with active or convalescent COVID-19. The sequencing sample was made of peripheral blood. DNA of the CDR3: TGTGCCAGTACCTCAAGGGGTCAGTGGCGGTACAATCAGCCCCAGCATTTT. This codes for CASTSRGQWRYNQPQHF.